The rows below give T cell receptor beta chains drawn from one sample of a study of shared clonotypes between healthy human individuals. Assay: immunoSEQ multiplex PCR; the TCRdb copy retains only in-frame clones and omits some. This table holds roughly 2.1 million clones, 93% found once. Sequencing was carried out using naive CD8+ T cells from PBMCs. These receptor sequences come from a man between 18 and 35 years old in good health. Some clones in this sample may be carry-over from other donors' samples. CDR3s leave out the opening cysteine and the closing phenylalanine or tryptophan.

j_call: TRBJ1-1
v_call: TRBV30
cdr3_aa: AWREGVGTEAF

j_call: TRBJ1-1
v_call: TRBV7-6
cdr3_aa: ASSSRGGTEAF

j_call: TRBJ1-1
v_call: TRBV10-3
cdr3_aa: AISAPDRGDTEAF

j_call: TRBJ2-7
v_call: TRBV27
cdr3_aa: ASYSRRRFGGEQY

j_call: TRBJ2-7
v_call: TRBV7-2
cdr3_aa: ASRGGQGVNEQY

j_call: TRBJ2-5
v_call: TRBV27
cdr3_aa: ASRQDRGQGQETQY

j_call: TRBJ2-5
v_call: TRBV7-3
cdr3_aa: ASSLTPSLMQETQY

j_call: TRBJ2-7
v_call: TRBV13
cdr3_aa: ASSHRVSSEQY

j_call: TRBJ2-1
v_call: TRBV15
cdr3_aa: ATAAGLVQYNEQF

j_call: TRBJ2-7
v_call: TRBV7-9
cdr3_aa: ASSSRTSGRANAYEQY

j_call: TRBJ2-7
v_call: TRBV5-5
cdr3_aa: ASSPDGSYEQY

j_call: TRBJ2-1
v_call: TRBV5-3
cdr3_aa: ARSDRDGFYNEQF

j_call: TRBJ2-2
v_call: TRBV7-9
cdr3_aa: ASRKGSFGQGTGELF

j_call: TRBJ1-3
v_call: TRBV4-1
cdr3_aa: ASSQVVKIISGNTIY

j_call: TRBJ2-3
v_call: TRBV7-9
cdr3_aa: ASSLVQGSLDTQY

j_call: TRBJ1-1
v_call: TRBV6-1
cdr3_aa: ASSALRGTEAF

j_call: TRBJ2-7
v_call: TRBV11-2
cdr3_aa: ASSFRTGGVYEQY

j_call: TRBJ2-7
v_call: TRBV7-9
cdr3_aa: ASSHSGRPYEQY

j_call: TRBJ2-7
v_call: TRBV6-5
cdr3_aa: ASSYFPSGNYEQY

j_call: TRBJ1-2
v_call: TRBV4-3
cdr3_aa: ASSPLGGFNYGYT

j_call: TRBJ2-7
v_call: TRBV21-1
cdr3_aa: ASSKAPLDWEQY

j_call: TRBJ2-2
v_call: TRBV28
cdr3_aa: ASNPGHNTGELF

j_call: TRBJ1-3
v_call: TRBV5-1
cdr3_aa: ASSLLSGNTIY

j_call: TRBJ1-2
v_call: TRBV5-6
cdr3_aa: ASSLLRGRKYGYT

j_call: TRBJ1-1
v_call: TRBV29-1
cdr3_aa: SVRHTEAF

j_call: TRBJ2-1
v_call: TRBV29-1
cdr3_aa: SVEAPQVTYNEQF

j_call: TRBJ2-1
v_call: TRBV4-3
cdr3_aa: ASSQGLAGLNEQF

j_call: TRBJ1-6
v_call: TRBV7-9
cdr3_aa: ASSPGVSPLH

j_call: TRBJ2-7
v_call: TRBV4-2
cdr3_aa: ASSQGKGSEQY

j_call: TRBJ2-1
v_call: TRBV15
cdr3_aa: ATSRDRGYYNEQF

j_call: TRBJ1-1
v_call: TRBV16
cdr3_aa: ASSQGPVTEAF

j_call: TRBJ1-5
v_call: TRBV19
cdr3_aa: ASSYGNQPQH

j_call: TRBJ2-4
v_call: TRBV19
cdr3_aa: ASSIRDPRNIQY

j_call: TRBJ2-1
v_call: TRBV2
cdr3_aa: ASSETPSASSYNEQF

j_call: TRBJ1-5
v_call: TRBV9
cdr3_aa: ASSPTGGVQPQH

j_call: TRBJ1-2
v_call: TRBV27
cdr3_aa: ASSSLPAPTSGSNGYT

j_call: TRBJ2-7
v_call: TRBV28
cdr3_aa: ASSSQQGLPYEQY

j_call: TRBJ1-2
v_call: TRBV7-2
cdr3_aa: ASSLVGQNTGYT

j_call: TRBJ1-5
v_call: TRBV27
cdr3_aa: ASSFRGQPQH

j_call: TRBJ2-3
v_call: TRBV6-1
cdr3_aa: ASLTGGTDTQY

j_call: TRBJ2-7
v_call: TRBV27
cdr3_aa: ASSLSPGQFGTLGYEQY

j_call: TRBJ2-1
v_call: TRBV7-9
cdr3_aa: ASSLAGDNEQF

j_call: TRBJ1-1
v_call: TRBV15
cdr3_aa: ATSTTENTEAF

j_call: TRBJ2-3
v_call: TRBV5-4
cdr3_aa: ASSPRTSRATDTQY

j_call: TRBJ1-5
v_call: TRBV6-4
cdr3_aa: ASSDGAGQVHQPQH

j_call: TRBJ2-5
v_call: TRBV9
cdr3_aa: ASSTRGGMGETQY

j_call: TRBJ1-1
v_call: TRBV19
cdr3_aa: ASSISSEGADTEAF

j_call: TRBJ2-3
v_call: TRBV7-9
cdr3_aa: ASSLAGPRTDTQY

j_call: TRBJ1-5
v_call: TRBV28
cdr3_aa: ASTPFSHNQPQH

j_call: TRBJ2-2
v_call: TRBV7-3
cdr3_aa: ASSLIRQGAAGELF

j_call: TRBJ1-1
v_call: TRBV2
cdr3_aa: ASNSAEAF

j_call: TRBJ2-7
v_call: TRBV7-8
cdr3_aa: ASSLLGGRVAYEQY

j_call: TRBJ2-1
v_call: TRBV7-3
cdr3_aa: ASSLGWTSGYNEQF

j_call: TRBJ2-1
v_call: TRBV7-9
cdr3_aa: ASSEESGWPSNEQF

j_call: TRBJ2-7
v_call: TRBV6-1
cdr3_aa: ASSEGVEHRSPYEQY